The 9 T cell receptor beta chains below all came from one sample that was sequenced in a study of somatic mutations in cytotoxic T cells in rheumatoid arthritis. Repertoires were generated with immunoSEQ multiplex PCR, while TCRdb's copy carries only in-frame clones and drops some. The profile shows some 15,000 clones, roughly 82% of them singletons. Sequencing was carried out using CD8+ T cells sorted from blood. The receptors shown here come from a woman aged 45-65 years with rheumatoid arthritis.

The chain uses TRBV5-6 and TRBJ2-1; 11 positions agree with TRBD2. Unmatched junction bases numbered 10, after V lost 3 bases and J lost 2 bases. This CDR3 contains 18 residues. Germline loops: CDR1 SGHDT, CDR2 YYEEEE. The CDR3 region has the DNA TGTGCCAGCAGCTGGGGTACTAGCGGGAGAAACGCCTACAATGAGCAGTTCTTC. Its translation is CASSWGTSGRNAYNEQFF.

This chain links TRBV28 with TRBJ1-5, with TRBD1 matching 8 bases. Germline V lookup: CDR1 MDHEN, CDR2 SYDVKM. This CDR3 comprises 15 residues. V was clipped by 5 bases and J by 3 bases; unmatched bases: 6. This CDR3 is CASSTWTGNNQPQHF. CDR3 DNA sequence: TGTGCCAGCAGTACCTGGACAGGGAACAATCAGCCCCAGCATTTT.

V usage is TRBV2 and J usage is TRBJ2-4; D possibly corresponds to TRBD2 (5 bases). The V and J ends lost 3 bases and 1 base respectively, with 10 bases between them. CDR3 size: 15 residues. Germline loops: CDR1 SNHLY, CDR2 FYNNEI. In DNA, the CDR3 is TGTGCCAGCAGTGAGCATCGGGGTGCCAAAAACATTCAGTACTTC. Protein product: CASSEHRGAKNIQYF.

V is TRBV7-9 and J is TRBJ2-1, with D maybe TRBD2 (6 bases). CDR1 is SEHNR, CDR2 FQNEAQ, per germline (reference sequence). V was cut by 1 base and J by 2 bases, with 12 bases left in between. The CDR3 runs to 16 residues. The CDR3 coding sequence is TGTGCCAGCAGCTTAGGGTCCCAGCGGGCCTACAATGAGCAGTTCTTC. Its protein is CASSLGSQRAYNEQFF.

The chain couples TRBV11-3 to TRBJ1-1, with TRBD1 matching 7 bases. Trimming removed 5 bases from V and 2 bases from J; junction bases left unmatched: 5. Per the germline V gene, CDR1 is SGHNT and CDR2 is YENEEA. The CDR3 covers 14 residues. CDR3 loop: CASSPTGENTEAFF. As DNA, the CDR3 is TGTGCCAGCAGCCCCACAGGGGAAAACACTGAAGCTTTCTTT.

The chain carries TRBV15 and TRBJ2-1; a possible D gene is TRBD2 (6 bases). Trimming left V 6 bases short and J 2 bases short, with 11 bases between. CDR3 length: 14 amino acids. The germline V gene has CDR1 LNHNV and CDR2 YYDKDF (reference sequence). CDR3 nucleotide sequence: TGTGCCACCAGGCTGCGGGGAACCTACAATGAGCAGTTCTTC. Translation gives CATRLRGTYNEQFF.

The chain recombines TRBV19 with TRBJ2-1, with D unresolved. There are 15 residues in the CDR3. Germline CDR1 and CDR2: LNHDA and SQIVND (reference sequence). V shed 6 bases and J shed 0 bases, with 12 bases lying between them. The CDR3 DNA reads as TGTGCCAGTAGCAGAGGCACGAGCTCCTACAATGAGCAGTTCTTC. It codes for CASSRGTSSYNEQFF.

This chain joins TRBV10-3 and TRBJ2-1; a possible D gene is TRBD2 (6 bases). Germline-derived CDR1 and CDR2 are ENHRY and SYGVKD. V dropped 8 bases and J dropped 8 bases, with 22 bases sitting between them. The CDR3 runs 15 residues. The CDR3 bases are TGTGCCATCTCCGGGGAGGCGGTCGTTAACGATGAGCAGTTCTTC. Amino acids: CAISGEAVVNDEQFF.

The chain carries TRBV25-1 and TRBJ2-5; 9 bases align to TRBD2. J was trimmed by 2 bases and V by 1 base; bases with no gene match: 11. The germline V gene has CDR1 MGHDK and CDR2 SYGVNS. The CDR3 runs to 18 residues. The CDR3 reads CASSELWAGGPGQETQYF. The CDR3 DNA follows: TGTGCCAGCAGTGAATTATGGGCGGGGGGGCCGGGTCAAGAGACCCAGTACTTC.